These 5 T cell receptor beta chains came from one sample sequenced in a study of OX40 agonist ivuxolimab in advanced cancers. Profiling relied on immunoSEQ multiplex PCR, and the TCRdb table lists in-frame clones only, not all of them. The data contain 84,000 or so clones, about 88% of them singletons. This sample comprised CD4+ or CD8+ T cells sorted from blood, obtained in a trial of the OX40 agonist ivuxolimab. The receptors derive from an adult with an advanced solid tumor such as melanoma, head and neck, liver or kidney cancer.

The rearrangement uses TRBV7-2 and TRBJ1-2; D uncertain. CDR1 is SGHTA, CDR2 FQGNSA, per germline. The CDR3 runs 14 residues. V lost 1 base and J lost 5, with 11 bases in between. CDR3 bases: TGTGCCAGCAGCTTAGATAGTCTCCCTTATGGCTACACCTTC. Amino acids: CASSLDSLPYGYTF.

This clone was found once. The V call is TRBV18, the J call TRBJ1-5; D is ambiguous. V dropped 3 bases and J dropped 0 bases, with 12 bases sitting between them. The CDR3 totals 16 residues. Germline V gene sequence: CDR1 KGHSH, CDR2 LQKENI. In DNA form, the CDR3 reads TGTGCCAGCTCACCGGGCCAGGTATATAGCAATCAGCCCCAGCATTTT. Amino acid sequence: CASSPGQVYSNQPQHF.

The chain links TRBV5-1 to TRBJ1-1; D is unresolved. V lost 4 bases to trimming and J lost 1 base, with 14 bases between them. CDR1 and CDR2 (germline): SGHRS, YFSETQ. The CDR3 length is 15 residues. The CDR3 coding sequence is TGCGCCAGCAGCGCCCAAATGTCGGGGAACACTGAAGCTTTCTTT. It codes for CASSAQMSGNTEAFF.

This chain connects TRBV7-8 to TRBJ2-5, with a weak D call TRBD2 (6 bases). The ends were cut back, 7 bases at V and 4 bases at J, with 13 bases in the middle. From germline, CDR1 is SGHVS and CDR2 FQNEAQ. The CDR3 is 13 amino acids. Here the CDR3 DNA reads TGTGCCAGCATCGCGGGAAGACGAGAGACCCAGTACTTC. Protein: CASIAGRRETQYF.

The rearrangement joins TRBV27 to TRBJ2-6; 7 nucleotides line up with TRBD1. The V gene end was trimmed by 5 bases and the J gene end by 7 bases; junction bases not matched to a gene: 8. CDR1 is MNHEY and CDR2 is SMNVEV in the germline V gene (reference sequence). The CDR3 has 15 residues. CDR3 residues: CASSPMGQFANVLTF. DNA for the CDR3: TGTGCCAGCAGTCCCATGGGACAGTTTGCCAACGTCCTGACTTTC.